This TCR beta chain emerged from a study of blood T cells in healthy people across ages. The authors ran a second PCR of about 7 to 12 cycles using a sample-barcoded 5' primer and a J-beta primer mix. Every sample gave at least 2.5 million paired-end reads containing CDR3. TCRdb called the 5' RACE reads again in MiXCR, with one record for every CDR3 protein. The sample consists of about 680,000 distinct CDR3 sequences, about 52% of them appearing once. Per germline, CDR1 DFQATT and CDR2 SNEGSKA (reference sequence). J gave up 4 bases and V 7 bases, and 14 bases lay outside the gene matches. There are 16 residues in the CDR3.

The sample comprised blood. The sequence was obtained from a woman aged 55 to 70 in good health. V gene TRBV20-1 combines with J gene TRBJ2-3; 10 nucleotides align to TRBD2. The CDR3 loop reads CSVSSASGSRSDTQYF. CDR3 in DNA: TGCAGTGTATCGTCGGCTAGCGGGAGTCGCTCAGATACGCAGTATTTT.